This is a list of T cell receptor beta chains from one sample in a study of cytomegalovirus exposure and HLA in healthy donors. Repertoires were generated with immunoSEQ multiplex PCR, while TCRdb's copy carries only in-frame clones and drops some. The sample data list 150,000 or so clones. The sample comprised PBMCs. The receptors originated from an older woman in good health and CMV-seronegative. The CDR3 runs from the conserved cysteine through the conserved F or W. Fields, in order: CDR3 DNA, CDR3 protein, J gene, D gene, V gene. A D gene is named only where the DNA matches it firmly.

TGTGCCAGCAGCGTGCTAGGCACAGATACGCAGTATTTT | CASSVLGTDTQYF | TRBJ2-3 | . | TRBV9
TGTGCCAGCAGCCAATCGACTACCCAGTACTTC | CASSQSTTQYF | TRBJ2-5 | . | TRBV14
TGCGCCAGCAGCCAAGAGGGGGCGGCGAACACTGAAGCTTTCTTT | CASSQEGAANTEAFF | TRBJ1-1 | . | TRBV4-1
TGTGCCACCAGCAGTCGAGGTTCGCCTTCCTACGAGCAGTACTTC | CATSSRGSPSYEQYF | TRBJ2-7 | . | TRBV15
TGTGCCAGCAGCTTGCCGACAGGGGTTGGCTACACCTTC | CASSLPTGVGYTF | TRBJ1-2 | TRBD1 | TRBV5-4
TGTGCCAGCAGTTCAAAACCCACAGGGATTCACTACGAGCAGTACTTC | CASSSKPTGIHYEQYF | TRBJ2-7 | . | TRBV27
TGCGCCAGCCTTGGTAGGACAGGGCCCTATAATTCACCCCTCCACTTT | CASLGRTGPYNSPLHF | TRBJ1-6 | TRBD1 | TRBV10-1
TGCGCCAGCAGCTTGGTCGGCGGCCCCTCTGGGGCCAACGTCCTGACTTTC | CASSLVGGPSGANVLTF | TRBJ2-6 | . | TRBV5-1
TGTGCCAGCAGCTTAGGCCAGACTTCCAACTATGGCTACACCTTC | CASSLGQTSNYGYTF | TRBJ1-2 | . | TRBV11-2
TGTGCCAGCAGTTTATCAGTGGCTAACTATGGCTACACCTTC | CASSLSVANYGYTF | TRBJ1-2 | . | TRBV28
TGCGCCAGCAGCCCGACAATCTCTGGAAACACCATATATTTT | CASSPTISGNTIYF | TRBJ1-3 | . | TRBV4-3
TGTGCCAGCAATGCGGGAGTGGGTGAGCAGTTCTTC | CASNAGVGEQFF | TRBJ2-1 | TRBD2 | TRBV7-3
TGTGCCAGCAGTGACTCGCATGGCAGCACTGAAGCTTTCTTT | CASSDSHGSTEAFF | TRBJ1-1 | . | TRBV6-4
TGTGCCAGCAGCCAATCTTCAGGGGGCGCGTACGAGCAGTACTTC | CASSQSSGGAYEQYF | TRBJ2-7 | TRBD1 | TRBV16
TGTGCCAGTAGTATATTGGGATCGGCAGGGGCAGGGCAGCCCCAGCATTTT | CASSILGSAGAGQPQHF | TRBJ1-5 | . | TRBV19
TGCGCCAGCAGCCAATCGAGGGCCCGGAACACTGAAGCTTTCTTT | CASSQSRARNTEAFF | TRBJ1-1 | . | TRBV4-3
TGTGCCAGCAGCTTGGATGAGGGTATGGTCGATCAGCCCCAGCATTTT | CASSLDEGMVDQPQHF | TRBJ1-5 | . | TRBV5-5
TGTGCCAGCAGCTTACAACCGGGGGATAACGAGCAGTACTTC | CASSLQPGDNEQYF | TRBJ2-7 | . | TRBV7-3
TGTGCCAGCAGCCACCCCCGGCTAGCGGAGAACACCGGGGAGCTGTTTTTT | CASSHPRLAENTGELFF | TRBJ2-2 | TRBD2 | TRBV7-3
TGTGCCAGCAGCGTAGCACAGGGCGTTGGAAAACTGTTTTTT | CASSVAQGVGKLFF | TRBJ1-4 | . | TRBV9
TGTGCCAGCAGCGCCACAGGGGGCCAAGAGACCCAGTACTTC | CASSATGGQETQYF | TRBJ2-5 | TRBD1 | TRBV5-4
TGTGCCAGCAGCCTACAGGGATCTGTGGAGACCCAGTACTTC | CASSLQGSVETQYF | TRBJ2-5 | . | TRBV5-4
TGTGCCAGCAGTCGACAGGGGAACACTGAAGCTTTCTTT | CASSRQGNTEAFF | TRBJ1-1 | TRBD1 | TRBV27
TGTGCCAGTAGTATCGGCCTAGGGACAGGGAGGGGGAGCAATCAGCCCCAGCATTTT | CASSIGLGTGRGSNQPQHF | TRBJ1-5 | TRBD1 | TRBV19
TGTGCCAGCAGTGAAGCGCTTCAGTGGGCTTTCTTT | CASSEALQWAFF | TRBJ1-1 | . | TRBV2
TGTGCCAGCAGTGTCCTTGAGACAGATACGCAGTATTTT | CASSVLETDTQYF | TRBJ2-3 | . | TRBV6-4
TGCAGTGCTAGTCAGTGGGATACGCAGTATTTT | CSASQWDTQYF | TRBJ2-3 | . | TRBV20-1
TGTGCCAGCAGTGAGGGGGGGGCGGATGAAAAACTGTTTTTT | CASSEGGADEKLFF | TRBJ1-4 | . | TRBV2
TGCAGCGTTTATGCCAGGGCCTTTCTCCGCTACACCTTC | CSVYARAFLRYTF | TRBJ1-2 | . | TRBV29-1